The 10 T cell receptor beta chains below come from one sample, sequenced in a study of T cell responses to AZD1222 COVID-19 vaccine. TCRdb's table, derived via immunoSEQ multiplex PCR, lists solely in-frame clones and lacks some. The sample yields about 67,000 clones, 84% seen once. The sample consisted of peripheral blood, taken on day 0 of AZD1222 vaccination. These receptors all stem from an adult in good health.

Only one count was recorded for this clone. As DNA, the CDR3 is TGCGCCAGCAGGACCGGGACAGGGTATAATAATTCACCCCTCCACTTT. Residues: CASRTGTGYNNSPLHF. V and J are TRBV10-2 and TRBJ1-6; 9 bases align to TRBD1. The CDR3 sequence is 16 residues long. V shed 6 bases and J 5 bases; nucleotides not matched to a gene: 8. CDR1 is WSHSY and CDR2 is SAAADI in the germline V gene.

V gene TRBV7-2 combines with J gene TRBJ2-5; tentatively, D is TRBD1 (5 bases). With 2 bases removed from V and 2 bases from J, the gap between germline ends came to 12 bases. Germline V gene sequence: CDR1 SGHTA, CDR2 FQGNSA. This CDR3 region has 15 residues. CDR3 coding DNA: TGTGCCAGCAGCTTAAGGGGCCGGTGGCAAGAGACCCAGTACTTC. It codes for CASSLRGRWQETQYF.

This clone was observed once. The CDR3 protein is CASSLGGTSSGNTIYF. The CDR3, as DNA: TGTGCCAGCAGTTTAGGGGGGACGAGCTCTGGAAACACCATATATTTT. J is TRBJ1-3 and V is TRBV28; weak D call: TRBD1 (5 bases). V dropped 2 bases and J dropped 0 bases, with 11 bases sitting between them. In germline, CDR1 is MDHEN, CDR2 SYDVKM. The CDR3 spans 16 residues.

The V gene is TRBV30, the J gene TRBJ1-4; D remains ambiguous. Looked up from germline, CDR1 is GTSNPN and CDR2 is SVGIG (reference sequence). This CDR3 has 15 amino acids. Trimming left V 3 bases short and J 2 bases short, with 13 bases between. The CDR3, as DNA: TGTGCCTGGAGGGGAGGAAAAACGACTAATGAAAAACTGTTTTTT. This codes for CAWRGGKTTNEKLFF.

This clone showed up just once. This chain connects TRBV7-6 to TRBJ1-3; D call uncertain. CDR1 SGHVS and CDR2 FNYEAQ come from the germline V gene. The ends were cut back, 5 bases at V and 0 bases at J, with 8 bases in the middle. This CDR3 has 14 amino acids. As DNA, the CDR3 is TGTGCCAGCAGCCCTGAAGTCTCTGGAAACACCATATATTTT. It is translated as CASSPEVSGNTIYF.

The genes are TRBV30 and TRBJ1-5; maybe TRBD1 (5 bases). Trimming stripped 0 bases from V and 4 bases from J, with 16 bases between. The CDR3 sequence is 16 residues long. Germline CDR1 and CDR2: GTSNPN and SVGIG (reference sequence). This CDR3 is CAWSVYRGLINQPQHF. The CDR3 nucleotides are TGTGCCTGGAGTGTATATAGGGGACTGATTAATCAGCCCCAGCATTTT.

The chain links TRBV7-3 to TRBJ2-1; D is undetermined. Trimming shortened V by 5 bases and J by 4 bases, and 6 bases separated the two germline ends. The CDR3 has 12 residues. The germline CDR1 and CDR2 sequences are SGHTA and FQGTGA. The CDR3 nucleotides read TGTGCCAGCAGCACCGGGTACAATGAGCAGTTCTTC. It codes for CASSTGYNEQFF.

The table lists this clone with a count of one. The V and J genes are TRBV19 and TRBJ1-2; 8 bases fit TRBD1. The J segment lost 4 bases and the V segment lost 5 bases, leaving 12 bases of the junction unmatched. CDR3 length: 16 amino acids. CDR1 LNHDA and CDR2 SQIVND come from the germline V gene (reference sequence). In DNA, the CDR3 is TGTGCCAGTAGTTCCGGAGGACAGGGTCGAATCTATGGCTACACCTTC. Its protein is CASSSGGQGRIYGYTF.

The chain is built from TRBV7-9 and TRBJ2-3; TRBD1 agrees at 7 bases. From germline, CDR1 is SEHNR and CDR2 FQNEAQ (reference sequence). The CDR3 runs to 15 residues. Trimming cost V 5 bases and J 0 bases; bases outside gene matches: 5. Written as DNA, the CDR3 is TGTGCCAGCAGCCTCGGGACAGACAGCACAGATACGCAGTATTTT. Its translation: CASSLGTDSTDTQYF.

The chain carries TRBV14 and TRBJ1-2, with D possibly TRBD1 on 5 matching bases. V gave up 3 bases and J gave up 8 bases, with 22 bases separating them. Germline V lookup: CDR1 SGHDN, CDR2 FVKESK. This CDR3 has 16 residues. This CDR3 reads CASSQFGDFFPGGYTF. CDR3 nucleotide sequence: TGTGCCAGCAGCCAGTTTGGGGACTTCTTTCCGGGGGGCTACACCTTC.